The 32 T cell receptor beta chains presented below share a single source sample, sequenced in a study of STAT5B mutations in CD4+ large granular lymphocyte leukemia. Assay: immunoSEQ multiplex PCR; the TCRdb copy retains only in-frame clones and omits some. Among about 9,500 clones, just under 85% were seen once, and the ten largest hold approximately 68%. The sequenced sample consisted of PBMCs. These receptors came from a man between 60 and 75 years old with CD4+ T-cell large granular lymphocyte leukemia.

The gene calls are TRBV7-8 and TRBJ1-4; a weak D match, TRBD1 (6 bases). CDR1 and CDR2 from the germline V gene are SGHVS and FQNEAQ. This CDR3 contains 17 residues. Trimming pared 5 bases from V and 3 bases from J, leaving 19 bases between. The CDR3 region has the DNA TGTGCCAGCAGCCCCCTTCGGACAGCAGGTCCTAATGAAAAACTGTTTTTT. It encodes CASSPLRTAGPNEKLFF. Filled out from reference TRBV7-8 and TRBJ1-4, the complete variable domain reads GAGVSQSPRYKVAKRGQDVALRCDPISGHVSLFWYQQALGQGPEFLTYFQNEAQLDKSGLPSDRFFAERPEGSVSTLKIQRTQQEDSAVYLCASSPLRTAGPNEKLFFGSGTQLSVL.

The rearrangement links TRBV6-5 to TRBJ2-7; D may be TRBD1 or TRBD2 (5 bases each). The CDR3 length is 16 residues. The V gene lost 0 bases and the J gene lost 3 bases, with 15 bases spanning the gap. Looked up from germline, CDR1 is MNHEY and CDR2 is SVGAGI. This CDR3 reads CASSYSAGEQGYEQYF. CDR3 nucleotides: TGTGCCAGCAGTTACTCCGCCGGGGAGCAGGGCTACGAGCAGTACTTC.

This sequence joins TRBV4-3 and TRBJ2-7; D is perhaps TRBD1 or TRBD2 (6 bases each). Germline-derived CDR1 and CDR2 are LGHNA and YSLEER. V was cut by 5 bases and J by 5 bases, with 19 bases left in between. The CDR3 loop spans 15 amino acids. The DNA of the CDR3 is TGCGCCAGCAGCTTAAGGGGGGCGGCCGGGGACGAGCAGTACTTC. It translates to CASSLRGAAGDEQYF.

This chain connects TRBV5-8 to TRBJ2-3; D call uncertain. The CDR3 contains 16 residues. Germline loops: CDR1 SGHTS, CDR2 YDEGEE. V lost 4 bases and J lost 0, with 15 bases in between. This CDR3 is CASSPFGVLSTDTQYF. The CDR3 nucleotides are TGTGCCAGCAGCCCCTTTGGGGTGTTGAGCACAGATACGCAGTATTTT.

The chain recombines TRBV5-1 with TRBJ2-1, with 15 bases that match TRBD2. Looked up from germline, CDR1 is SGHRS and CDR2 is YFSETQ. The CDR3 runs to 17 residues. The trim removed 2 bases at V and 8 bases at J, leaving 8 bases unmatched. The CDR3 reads CASSFDEGLAGGYEQFF. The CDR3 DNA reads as TGCGCCAGCAGCTTCGACGAAGGACTAGCGGGAGGGTATGAGCAGTTCTTC.

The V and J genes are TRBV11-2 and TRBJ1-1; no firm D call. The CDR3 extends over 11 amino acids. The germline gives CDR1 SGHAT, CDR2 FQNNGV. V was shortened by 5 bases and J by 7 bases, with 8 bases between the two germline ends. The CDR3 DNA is TGTGCCAGCAGCCCCCAATATGAAGCTTTCTTT. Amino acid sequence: CASSPQYEAFF.

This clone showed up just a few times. CDR3 bases: TGTGCCTGGTCCGACGGGAGGGTCCCGTACTTC. It specifies CAWSDGRVPYF. This chain uses TRBV30 with TRBJ2-7, with 8 bases aligning to TRBD2. V lost 5 bases and J lost 12; bases outside the gene matches: 9. Germline V gene sequence: CDR1 GTSNPN, CDR2 SVGIG (reference sequence). The CDR3 length is 11 residues.

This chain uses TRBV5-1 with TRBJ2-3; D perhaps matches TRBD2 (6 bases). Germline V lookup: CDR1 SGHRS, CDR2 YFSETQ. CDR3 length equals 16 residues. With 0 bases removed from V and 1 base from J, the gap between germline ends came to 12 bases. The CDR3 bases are TGCGCCAGCAGCTTGGGGGGAGGAAGGGGCACAGATACGCAGTATTTT. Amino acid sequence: CASSLGGGRGTDTQYF.

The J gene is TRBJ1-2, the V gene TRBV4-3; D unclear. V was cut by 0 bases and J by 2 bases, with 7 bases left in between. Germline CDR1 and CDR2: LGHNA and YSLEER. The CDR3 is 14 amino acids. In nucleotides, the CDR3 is TGCGCCAGCAGCCAAGATCGTCCCAACTATGGCTACACCTTC. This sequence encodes CASSQDRPNYGYTF.

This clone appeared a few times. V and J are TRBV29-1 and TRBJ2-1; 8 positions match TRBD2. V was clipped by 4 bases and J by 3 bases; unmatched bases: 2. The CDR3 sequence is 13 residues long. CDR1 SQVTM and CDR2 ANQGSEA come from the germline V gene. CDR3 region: CSVVLAGYNEQFF. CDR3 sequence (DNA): TGCAGCGTTGTTCTAGCGGGCTACAATGAGCAGTTCTTC.

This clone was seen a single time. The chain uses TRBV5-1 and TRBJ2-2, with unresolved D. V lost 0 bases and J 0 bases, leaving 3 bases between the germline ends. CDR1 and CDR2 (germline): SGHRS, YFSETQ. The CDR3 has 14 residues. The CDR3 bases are TGCGCCAGCAGCTTGGCAGCGAACACCGGGGAGCTGTTTTTT. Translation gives CASSLAANTGELFF.

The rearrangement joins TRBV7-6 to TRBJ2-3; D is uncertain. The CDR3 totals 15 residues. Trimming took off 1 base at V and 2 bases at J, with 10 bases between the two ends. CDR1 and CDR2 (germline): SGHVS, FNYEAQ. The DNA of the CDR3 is TGTGCCAGCAGCTTAGGCCTCCCCCCCACAGATACGCAGTATTTT. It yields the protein CASSLGLPPTDTQYF.

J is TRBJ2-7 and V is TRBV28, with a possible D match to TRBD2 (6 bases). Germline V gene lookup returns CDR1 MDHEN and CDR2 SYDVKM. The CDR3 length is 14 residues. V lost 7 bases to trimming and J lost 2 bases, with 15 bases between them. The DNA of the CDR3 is TGTGCCAGCACACACCGGGACTCGGCCTACGAGCAGTACTTC. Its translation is CASTHRDSAYEQYF.

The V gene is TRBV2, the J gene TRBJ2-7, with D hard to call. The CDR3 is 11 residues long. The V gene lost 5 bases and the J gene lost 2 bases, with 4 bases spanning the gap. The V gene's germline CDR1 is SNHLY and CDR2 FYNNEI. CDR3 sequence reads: CASSPAYEQYF. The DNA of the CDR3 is TGTGCCAGCAGTCCCGCCTACGAGCAGTACTTC. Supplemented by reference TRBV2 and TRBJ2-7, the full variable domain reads EPEVTQTPSHQVTQMGQEVILRCVPISNHLYFYWYRQILGQKVEFLVSFYNNEISEKSEIFDDQFSVERPDGSNFTLKIRSTKLEDSAMYFCASSPAYEQYFGPGTRLTVT.

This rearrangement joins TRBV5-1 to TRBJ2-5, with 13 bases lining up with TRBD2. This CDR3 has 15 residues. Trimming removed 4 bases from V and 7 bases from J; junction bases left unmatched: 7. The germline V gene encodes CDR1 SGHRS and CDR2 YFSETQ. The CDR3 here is CASSPTSGGGGTQYF. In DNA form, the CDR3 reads TGCGCCAGCAGCCCCACTAGCGGGGGGGGCGGGACCCAGTACTTC.

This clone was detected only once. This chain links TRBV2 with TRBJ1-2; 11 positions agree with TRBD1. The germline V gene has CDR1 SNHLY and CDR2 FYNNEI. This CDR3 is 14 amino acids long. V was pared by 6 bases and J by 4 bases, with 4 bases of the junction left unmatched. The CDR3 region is CASSLGQGAYGYTF. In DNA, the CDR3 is TGTGCCAGCAGCCTAGGACAGGGGGCCTATGGCTACACCTTC.

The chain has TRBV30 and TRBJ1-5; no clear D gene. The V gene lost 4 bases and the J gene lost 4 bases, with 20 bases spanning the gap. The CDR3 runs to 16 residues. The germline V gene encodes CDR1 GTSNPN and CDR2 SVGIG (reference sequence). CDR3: CAWNPAMGRGNQPQHF. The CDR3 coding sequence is TGTGCCTGGAACCCGGCGATGGGGAGAGGAAATCAGCCCCAGCATTTT.

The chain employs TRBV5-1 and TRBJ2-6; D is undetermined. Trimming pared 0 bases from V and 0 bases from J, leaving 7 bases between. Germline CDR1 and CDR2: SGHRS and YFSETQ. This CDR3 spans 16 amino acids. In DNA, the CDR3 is TGCGCCAGCAGCTTGGAGGGTCTCTCTGGGGCCAACGTCCTGACTTTC. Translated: CASSLEGLSGANVLTF.

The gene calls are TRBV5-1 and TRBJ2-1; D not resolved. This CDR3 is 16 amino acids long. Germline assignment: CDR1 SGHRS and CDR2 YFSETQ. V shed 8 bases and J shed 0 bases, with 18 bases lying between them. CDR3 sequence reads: CASQRYAESSYNEQFF. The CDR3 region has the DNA TGCGCCAGTCAGCGTTATGCGGAGAGCTCCTACAATGAGCAGTTCTTC. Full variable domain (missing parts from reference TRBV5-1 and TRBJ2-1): KAGVTQTPRYLIKTRGQQVTLSCSPISGHRSVSWYQQTPGQGLQFLFEYFSETQRNKGNFPGRFSGRQFSNSRSEMNVSTLELGDSALYLCASQRYAESSYNEQFFGPGTRLTVL.

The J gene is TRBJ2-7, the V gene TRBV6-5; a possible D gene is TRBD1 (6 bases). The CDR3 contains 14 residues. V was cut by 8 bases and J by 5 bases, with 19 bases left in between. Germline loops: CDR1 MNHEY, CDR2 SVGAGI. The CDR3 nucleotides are TGTGCCAGCCGTCTAGGGGGACCCCCCGACGAGCAGTACTTC. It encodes CASRLGGPPDEQYF.

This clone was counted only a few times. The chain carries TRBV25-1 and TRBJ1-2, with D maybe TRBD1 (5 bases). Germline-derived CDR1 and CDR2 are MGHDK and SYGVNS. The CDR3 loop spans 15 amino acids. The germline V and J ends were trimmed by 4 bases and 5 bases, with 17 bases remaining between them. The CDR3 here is CASSGGSWGPYGYTF. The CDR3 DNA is TGTGCCAGCAGTGGTGGATCCTGGGGACCATATGGCTACACCTTC.

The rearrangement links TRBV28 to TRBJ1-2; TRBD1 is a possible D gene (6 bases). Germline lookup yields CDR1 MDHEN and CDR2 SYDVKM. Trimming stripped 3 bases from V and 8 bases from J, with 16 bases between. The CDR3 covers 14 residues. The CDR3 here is CASSFLITGPGYTF. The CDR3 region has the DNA TGTGCCAGCAGTTTCCTAATAACAGGGCCAGGCTACACCTTC.

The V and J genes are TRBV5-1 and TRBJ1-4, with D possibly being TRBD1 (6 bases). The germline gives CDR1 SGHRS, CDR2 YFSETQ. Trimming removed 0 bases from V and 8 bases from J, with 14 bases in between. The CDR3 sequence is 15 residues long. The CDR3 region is CASSLAGELTEKLFF. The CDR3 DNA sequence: TGCGCCAGCAGCTTGGCAGGGGAACTTACGGAAAAACTGTTTTTT.

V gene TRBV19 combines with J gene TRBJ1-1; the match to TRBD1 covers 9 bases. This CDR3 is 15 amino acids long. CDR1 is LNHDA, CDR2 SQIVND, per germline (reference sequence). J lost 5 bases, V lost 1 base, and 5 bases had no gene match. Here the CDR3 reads CASSIVGTGRTEAFF. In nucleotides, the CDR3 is TGTGCCAGTAGTATAGTGGGGACAGGGAGGACTGAAGCTTTCTTT.

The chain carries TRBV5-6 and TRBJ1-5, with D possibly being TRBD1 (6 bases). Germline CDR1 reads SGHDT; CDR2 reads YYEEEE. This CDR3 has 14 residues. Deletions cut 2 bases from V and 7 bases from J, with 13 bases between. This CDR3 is CASSFKGVDQPQHF. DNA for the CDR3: TGTGCCAGCAGCTTCAAGGGGGTTGACCAGCCCCAGCATTTT.

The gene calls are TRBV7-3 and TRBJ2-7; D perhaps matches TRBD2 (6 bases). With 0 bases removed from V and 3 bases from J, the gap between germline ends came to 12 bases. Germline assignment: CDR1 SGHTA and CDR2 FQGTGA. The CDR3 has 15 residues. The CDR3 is CASSLTGGTYYEQYF. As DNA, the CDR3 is TGTGCCAGCAGCTTAACGGGCGGGACCTACTACGAGCAGTACTTC.

The CDR3 nucleotides read TGTGCCAGTCTGGGGTGGCCCACAGATACGCAGTATTTT. It specifies CASLGWPTDTQYF. This sequence joins TRBV19 and TRBJ2-3; D is unclear. Trimming stripped 8 bases from V and 2 bases from J, with 11 bases between. CDR1 is LNHDA, CDR2 SQIVND, per germline (reference sequence). This CDR3 comprises 13 residues.

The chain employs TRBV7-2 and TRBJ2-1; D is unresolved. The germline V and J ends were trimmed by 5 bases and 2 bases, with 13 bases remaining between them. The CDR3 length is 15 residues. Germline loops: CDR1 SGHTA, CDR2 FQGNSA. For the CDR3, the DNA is TGTGCCAGCAGCCCACCCCCGGACCCCTACAATGAGCAGTTCTTC. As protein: CASSPPPDPYNEQFF.

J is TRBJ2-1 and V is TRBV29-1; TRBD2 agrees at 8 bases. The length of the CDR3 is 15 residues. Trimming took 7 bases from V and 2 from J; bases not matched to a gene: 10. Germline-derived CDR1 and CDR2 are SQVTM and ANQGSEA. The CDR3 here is CSETPSGSPYNEQFF. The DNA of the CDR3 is TGCAGCGAGACTCCGAGCGGGAGCCCCTACAATGAGCAGTTCTTC.

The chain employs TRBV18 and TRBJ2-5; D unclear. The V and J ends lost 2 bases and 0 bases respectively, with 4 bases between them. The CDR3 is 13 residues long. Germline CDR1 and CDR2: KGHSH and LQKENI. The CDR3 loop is CASSPSYQETQYF. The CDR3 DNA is TGTGCCAGCTCACCAAGTTACCAAGAGACCCAGTACTTC.

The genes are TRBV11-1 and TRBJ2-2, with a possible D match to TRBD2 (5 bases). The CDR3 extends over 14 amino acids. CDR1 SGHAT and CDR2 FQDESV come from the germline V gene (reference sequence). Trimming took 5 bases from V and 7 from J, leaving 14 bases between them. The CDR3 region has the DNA TGTGCCAGCAGCCTCCGAGGGCGGAACGGGGAGCTGTTTTTT. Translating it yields CASSLRGRNGELFF.

The CDR3: CAWWKVDYGYTF. CDR3 DNA: TGTGCCTGGTGGAAGGTGGACTATGGCTACACCTTC. The chain employs TRBV30 and TRBJ1-2, with D unclear. This CDR3 comprises 12 residues. The V gene lost 5 bases and the J gene lost 3 bases, with 10 bases spanning the gap. Looked up from germline, CDR1 is GTSNPN and CDR2 is SVGIG (reference sequence).